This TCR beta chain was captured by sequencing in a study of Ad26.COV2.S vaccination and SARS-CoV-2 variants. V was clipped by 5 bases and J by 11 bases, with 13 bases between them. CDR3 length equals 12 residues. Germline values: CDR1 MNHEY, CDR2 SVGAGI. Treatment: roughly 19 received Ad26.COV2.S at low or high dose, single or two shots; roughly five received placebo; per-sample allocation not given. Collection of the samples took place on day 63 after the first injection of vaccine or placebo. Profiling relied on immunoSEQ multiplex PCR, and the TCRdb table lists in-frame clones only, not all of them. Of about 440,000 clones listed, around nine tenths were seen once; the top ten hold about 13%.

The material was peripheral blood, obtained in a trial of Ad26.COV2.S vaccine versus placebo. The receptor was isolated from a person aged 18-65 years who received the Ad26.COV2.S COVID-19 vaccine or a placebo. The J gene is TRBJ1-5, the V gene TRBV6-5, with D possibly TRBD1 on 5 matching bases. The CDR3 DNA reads TGTGCCAGCAGTCCCACCCGGGGGTCCCAGCATTTT. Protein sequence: CASSPTRGSQHF.